The 8 T cell receptor beta chains given below trace back to one sample, sequenced in a study of OX40 agonist ivuxolimab in advanced cancers. Library creation used the immunoSEQ multiplex PCR assay. The table comes from immuneACCESS by way of TCRdb, which keeps in-frame sequences with V and J called. Part of the clones is missing from these tables; in studies checked, under half for an unresolved V gene and the rest for unknown reasons. The sample profile shows around 20,000 clones; just under 75% of them were found once. Of the sample, approximately 24% falls within the top ten clones. Source: CD4+ or CD8+ T cells sorted from blood, taken in a trial of the OX40 agonist ivuxolimab. All receptors come from an adult with an advanced solid tumor such as melanoma, head and neck, liver or kidney cancer.

This rearrangement joins TRBV4-1 to TRBJ2-7; maybe TRBD1 (7 bases). Germline V gene lookup returns CDR1 MGHRA and CDR2 YSYEKL. The germline V and J ends were trimmed by 4 bases and 1 base, with 14 bases remaining between them. The CDR3 consists of 15 residues. The CDR3 sequence is CASSPVAGQSYEQYF. CDR3 nucleotides: TGCGCCAGCAGCCCCGTCGCGGGACAGTCCTACGAGCAGTACTTC.

This sequence joins TRBV25-1 and TRBJ1-1; D possibly corresponds to TRBD1 (5 bases). CDR3 size: 12 residues. Germline V lookup: CDR1 MGHDK, CDR2 SYGVNS. V was cut by 3 bases and J by 4 bases, with 6 bases left in between. The CDR3 DNA sequence: TGTGCCAGCAGTGACCAGGGCACTGAAGCTTTCTTT. It yields the protein CASSDQGTEAFF.

V and J are TRBV7-6 and TRBJ2-1, with 12 bases fitting TRBD2. The germline V gene has CDR1 SGHVS and CDR2 FNYEAQ. CDR3 length: 16 residues. With V trimmed by 5 bases and J by 2 bases, 4 bases remained unmatched. CDR3 coding DNA: TGTGCCAGCAGCCAACTAGCGGGGGGCGCCTACAATGAGCAGTTCTTC. Translated: CASSQLAGGAYNEQFF.

V is TRBV27 and J is TRBJ2-1; tentative D call: TRBD2 (5 bases). Germline V CDR1 and CDR2: MNHEY, SMNVEV (reference sequence). The germline V and J ends were trimmed by 2 bases and 7 bases, with 6 bases remaining between them. The CDR3 is 12 amino acids. The CDR3 nucleotides are TGTGCCAGCAGTTTAAGAGGGAATGAGCAGTTCTTC. Translation gives CASSLRGNEQFF.

In its sample, this clone was seen once. The V and J genes are TRBV5-4 and TRBJ2-1; tentative D call: TRBD2 (5 bases). The V and J ends lost 0 bases and 0 bases respectively, with 10 bases between them. The length of the CDR3 is 16 residues. Germline CDR1 is SGHNT and CDR2 is YYREEE (reference sequence). The DNA for the CDR3 is TGTGCCAGCAGCTTGGGGGAGCCGAGCTCCTACAATGAGCAGTTCTTC. Translated, it gives CASSLGEPSSYNEQFF.

The chain joins TRBV5-5 to TRBJ2-7, with 10 positions matching TRBD1. V gave up 4 bases and J gave up 3 bases; unmatched junction bases: 4. The CDR3 is 14 amino acids. CDR1 and CDR2 from the germline V gene are SGHKS and YYEKEE (reference sequence). CDR3 sequence reads: CASSAWDRGYEQYF. CDR3 bases: TGTGCCAGCAGCGCCTGGGACAGGGGCTACGAGCAGTACTTC.

The V gene is TRBV28, the J gene TRBJ2-7; D uncertain. The CDR3 is 16 residues long. The V end was cut by 4 bases, the J end by 2 bases, with 18 bases between. The germline V gene encodes CDR1 MDHEN and CDR2 SYDVKM. CDR3 DNA: TGTGCCAGCAGTTCCGCGACTGAACAACTTACCTACGAGCAGTACTTC. Translation: CASSSATEQLTYEQYF.

The chain combines TRBV27 with TRBJ1-1, with a possible D match to TRBD1 (5 bases). V was clipped by 5 bases and J by 1 base, with 8 bases between them. The CDR3 is made up of 13 amino acids. CDR1 and CDR2 (germline): MNHEY, SMNVEV (reference sequence). The CDR3 nucleotides are TGTGCCAGCAGTCCCACAGGGAACACTGAAGCTTTCTTT. It translates to CASSPTGNTEAFF.